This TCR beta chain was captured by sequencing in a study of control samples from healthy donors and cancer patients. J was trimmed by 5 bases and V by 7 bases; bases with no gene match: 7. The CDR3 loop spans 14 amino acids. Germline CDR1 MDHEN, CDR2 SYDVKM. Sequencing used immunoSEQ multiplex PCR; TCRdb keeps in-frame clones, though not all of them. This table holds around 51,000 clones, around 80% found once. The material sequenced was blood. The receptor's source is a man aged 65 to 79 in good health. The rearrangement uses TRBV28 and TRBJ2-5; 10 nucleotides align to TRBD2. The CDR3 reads CASNGAGGRETQYF. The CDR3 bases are TGTGCCAGCAACGGAGCGGGGGGGCGGGAGACCCAGTACTTC.